This T cell receptor beta chain was documented in a study of control samples from healthy donors and cancer patients. Assay: immunoSEQ multiplex PCR; the TCRdb copy retains only in-frame clones and omits some. The sample carries about 170,000 clones, 91% recorded once. Trimming removed 1 base from V and 3 bases from J, with 6 bases in between. Germline V lookup: CDR1 LGHNT, CDR2 FRNRAP. This CDR3 is 14 amino acids long. The chain links TRBV12-5 to TRBJ1-4; D gene uncertain. The material sequenced was blood. This sequence originates from a woman in her thirties in good health. CDR3 in amino acids: CASGLGHSNEKLFF. CDR3 nucleotides: TGTGCTAGTGGTTTGGGACATTCTAATGAAAAACTGTTTTTT.